This note documents a single T cell receptor (beta chain) sequence. Its antigen is unknown. This sample stems from a study of vaccination and CD4 T cells after COVID-19. Trimming took 4 bases from V and 2 from J, leaving 19 bases between them. The CDR3 has 17 amino acids. The germline gives CDR1 MNHNS, CDR2 SASEGT. At the Johns Hopkins FTIC core, DNA taken from cultured CD4+ T cells was sequenced by way of the Oncomine TCR Beta short-read assay. Cultures of CD4+ T cells served as the source for extracting genomic DNA. TCRdb re-called the PCR reads through MiXCR, storing one row per CDR3 protein. Of about 2,600 distinct CDR3 sequences listed, less than 35% are singletons. Treatment described: approximately nine-day PBMC culture with coronavirus spike peptide pools or control peptides (ViraFEST assay).

This chain links TRBV6-1 with TRBJ2-3; no reliable D call. The sequence was collected from a human donor who had recovered from COVID-19. Sequenced: CD4+ T cells from blood, cultured in vitro. The CDR3 region has the DNA TGTGCCAGCAGTGCCCCGGGTTCCCGAAACCCCACAGATACGCAGTATTTT. Translation gives CASSAPGSRNPTDTQYF.